This T cell receptor beta chain was profiled in a study of human T cells and chemical hapten exposure (dated by TCRdb to the early 2020s). Study-wide context: For sensitization, 2% DPC in acetone was applied to a 2 cm by 2 cm area of upper inner arm skin. Throughout the approximately 26-week study period, patients were also given weekly therapeutic DPC doses on the scalp. Patch testing was done on the upper back using Finn chambers containing 0.01% DPC, and results were scored after 6 days according to International Contact Dermatitis Research Group standards. The patient cohort, mostly female, included alopecia areata with under or over 50% scalp involvement, alopecia totalis and alopecia universalis. The libraries were sequenced as a pool, and the TCR yield per sample differed mostly because of small variations in library volumes within the pool. In alopecia patients, the study followed how the peripheral blood TCR repertoire changed in vivo over primary and secondary sensitization to diphenylcyclopropenone (DPC), a hapten. Blood was sampled from patients pre-sensitization (week 0) and at 2, 6 and about 24 weeks after DPC sensitization. For TCR sequencing, blood came from 25 to 35 alopecia patients at anywhere from one to four time points (pre-sensitization, 2, 6 and 24 weeks).

The meaning of the sample's time point label: pre-sensitization, week 0. What the treatment or condition label conveys for this sample: therapeutic diphenylcyclopropenone sensitization with weekly scalp DPC. Blood at each patch-test visit was drawn before the patch test was applied. Patients were considered eligible if aged 18 to 70, diagnosed with alopecia and deemed suitable for DPC therapy, and patients were excluded if pregnant. Total RNA was extracted from unfractionated whole blood collected in Tempus Blood RNA tubes. From a lookup of the germline V gene, CDR1 and CDR2 are SGHTA and FQGNSA. The junction carries 7 bases between V and J, which are trimmed by 1 base and 1 base respectively. Inclusive of the bounding cysteine and phenylalanine, the CDR3 is 14 residues long. The entry retains the CDR3 DNA only, 42 bases that are in frame from base 1. The library was produced with RACE. Sequencing took place on a NextSeq 500. Library preparation attached unique molecular identifiers to individual cDNA molecules for quantitative, reproducible TCR counting. Both TCR alpha and TCR beta chains were sequenced from each blood RNA sample. The study's processing was this. The median number of TCRs per sample was 95,638, ranging from about 20,000 to 690,600. The Decombinator software suite was used to annotate the V, J and CDR3 of the TCR reads. For PS versus PT1 abundance plots, all samples were subsampled to the same number of TCRs (28,000). Expanded TCRs were defined as absent before sensitization and observed at least eight times at the 2-week time point. TCRdb passed the public sequencing reads through fastp at Q25 and MiXCR, retaining productive beta sequences. Rows matching on CDR3 protein sequence are summarized as one entry with the most common DNA and genes. TCRdb's processing, not the authors', yielded these V and J calls. The sample has under 400,000 distinct CDR3 sequences on record, 4.5% to 5.5% of them singletons. The top ten clonotypes cover just over 2.5% of the sample.

Results the study describes overall, beyond this receptor: DPC sensitization did not change the number of TCRs with a frequency above 1 in 1000, and there was no evidence of changes in global repertoire structure. After repeated subsampling, changes were observed in the strength of the expansion versus patch-test correlation and in the threshold at which the correlation became significant. Expanded TCRs formed significantly more large CDR3 similarity clusters than pre-sensitization or healthy control sets, consistent with antigen-driven responses. Patch test score was positively correlated with the number of PT1 expanded TCRs, with significance at thresholds 8, 16 and 32 but not at 4. Because every patient had alopecia, a presumed autoimmune disease, the patients' immune response might differ from that of healthy individuals.

This clonotype showed up many times. Its antigen is still unknown. Base qualities were left out, and no much larger clone turns up one base away. Rearrangement joined TRBV7-2 to TRBJ1-1, with the D gene not clear enough to name. Sequenced here: whole blood, sampled in connection with sensitization to the hapten diphenylcyclopropenone (DPC). This TCR was recovered from a woman aged 45-59 years with alopecia areata. Some clones in this sample may be carry-over from other donors' samples. The DNA reads as follows: TGTGCCAGCAGCTTAGGACCGTCGAACACTGAAGCTTTCTTT. Its product reads: CASSLGPSNTEAFF.